Reported below is one T cell receptor beta chain. The data stem from a study of cytomegalovirus exposure and HLA in healthy donors. Use of 60 Vbeta and 13 Jbeta primers characterized the PCR. Here immunoSEQ multiplex PCR was the method, and the copy in TCRdb shows in-frame clones only, minus some. Of about 240,000 clones in the sample, over 80% were seen once. V gave up 4 bases and J gave up 7 bases, with 10 bases separating them. From germline, CDR1 is SNHLY and CDR2 FYNNEI. The CDR3 is 12 amino acids. The sample consisted of PBMCs. The chain is built from TRBV2 and TRBJ1-1; D may be TRBD1 (5 bases). This TCR was sampled from a middle-aged woman in good health and CMV-seropositive. DNA of the CDR3: TGTGCCAGCAGTGTACAGGTTCTTGAAGCTTTCTTT. Translated: CASSVQVLEAFF.